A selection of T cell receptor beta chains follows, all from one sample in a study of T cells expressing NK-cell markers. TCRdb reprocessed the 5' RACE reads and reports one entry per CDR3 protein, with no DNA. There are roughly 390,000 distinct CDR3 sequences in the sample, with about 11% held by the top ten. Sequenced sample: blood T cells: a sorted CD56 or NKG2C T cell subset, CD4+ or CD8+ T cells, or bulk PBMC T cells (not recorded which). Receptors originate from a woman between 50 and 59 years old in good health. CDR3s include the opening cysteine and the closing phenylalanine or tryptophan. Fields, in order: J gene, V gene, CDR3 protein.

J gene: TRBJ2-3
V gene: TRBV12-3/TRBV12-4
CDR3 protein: CASSASGRRKDTQYF

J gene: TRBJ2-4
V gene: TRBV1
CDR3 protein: CTSSHPGLGSKNIQYF

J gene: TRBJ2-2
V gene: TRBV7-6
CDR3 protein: CASSLAVEGRELFF

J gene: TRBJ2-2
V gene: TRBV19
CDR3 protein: CASDTGRANTGELFF

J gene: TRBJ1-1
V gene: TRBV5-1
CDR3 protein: CASSLGSAKADTEAFF

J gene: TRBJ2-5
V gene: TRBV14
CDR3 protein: CASSPALETQYF

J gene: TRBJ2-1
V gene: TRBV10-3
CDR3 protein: CAIRTTGTGRVGGRNEQFF

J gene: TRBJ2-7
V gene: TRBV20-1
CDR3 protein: CSARDSGLSSYEQYF

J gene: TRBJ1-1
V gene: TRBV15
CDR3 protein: CATSPRQTNTEAFF

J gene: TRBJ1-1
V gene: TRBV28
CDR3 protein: CASSYYTEAFF

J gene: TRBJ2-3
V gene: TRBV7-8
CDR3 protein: CASSPVRPEDTQYF

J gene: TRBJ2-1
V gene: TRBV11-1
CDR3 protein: CASSLRGGYTEQFF

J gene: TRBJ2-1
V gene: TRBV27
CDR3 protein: CASTQGSSGIDEQFF

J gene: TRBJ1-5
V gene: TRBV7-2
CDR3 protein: CASSLSWVSNQPQHF

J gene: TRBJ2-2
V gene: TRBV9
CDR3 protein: CASSVGPGGPGELFF

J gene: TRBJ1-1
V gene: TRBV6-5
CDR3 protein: CASSPGLSTEAFF

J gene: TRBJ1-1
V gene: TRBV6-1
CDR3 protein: CASSAGAPNTEAFF

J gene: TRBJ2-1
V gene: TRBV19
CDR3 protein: CASNEREWNEQFF

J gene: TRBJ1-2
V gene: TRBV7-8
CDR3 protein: CASSLVGTAATPGYGYTF

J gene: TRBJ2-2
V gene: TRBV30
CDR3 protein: CAWSDGAGELFF

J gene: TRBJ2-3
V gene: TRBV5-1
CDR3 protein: CASSFTWSGKSTDTQYF

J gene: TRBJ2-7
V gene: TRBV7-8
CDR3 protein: CASRQLGTGDDEQYF

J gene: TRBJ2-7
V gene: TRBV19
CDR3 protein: CASTASGNSYEQYF

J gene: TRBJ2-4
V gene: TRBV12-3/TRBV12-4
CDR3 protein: CASSFGGEAAKNIQYF

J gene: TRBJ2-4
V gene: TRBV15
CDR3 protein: CATTPRAGYLAKNIQYF

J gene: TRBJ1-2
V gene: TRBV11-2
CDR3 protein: CASSLDPVLGRVNGYTF

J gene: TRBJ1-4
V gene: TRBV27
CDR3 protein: CASSFGTAPEKLFF

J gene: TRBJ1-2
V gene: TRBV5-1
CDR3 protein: CASSLVEGQGYGYTF

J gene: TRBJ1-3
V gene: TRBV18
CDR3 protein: CASSPRQGRDTIYF

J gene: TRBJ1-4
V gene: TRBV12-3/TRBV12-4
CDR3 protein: CASSATGGGEKLFF

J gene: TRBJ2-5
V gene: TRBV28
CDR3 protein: CASSLRTVQETQYF

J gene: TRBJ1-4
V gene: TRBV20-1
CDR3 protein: CSAQSRDSPGKLFF

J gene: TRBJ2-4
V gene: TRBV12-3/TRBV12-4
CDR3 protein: CASSFGQENIQYF

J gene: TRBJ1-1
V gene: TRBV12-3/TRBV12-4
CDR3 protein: CASSFGDPSAFF

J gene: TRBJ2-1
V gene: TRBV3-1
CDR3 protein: CASSQEEVRNNEQFF

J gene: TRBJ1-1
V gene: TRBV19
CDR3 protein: CASIRFGTANTEAFF

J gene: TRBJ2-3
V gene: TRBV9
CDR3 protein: CASSAGLAGGPRRTDTQYF

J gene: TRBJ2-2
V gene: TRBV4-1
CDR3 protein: CASSPIGGTGELFF

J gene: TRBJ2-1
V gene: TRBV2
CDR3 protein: CASTPQNEQFF

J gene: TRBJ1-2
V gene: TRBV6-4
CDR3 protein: CASSDRQGLGYTF

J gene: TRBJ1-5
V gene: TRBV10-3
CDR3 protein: CAISESYSRDGNQPQHF

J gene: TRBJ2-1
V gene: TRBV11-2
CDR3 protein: CASTLQRFEQFF

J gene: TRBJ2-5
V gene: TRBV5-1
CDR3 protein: CASSPQGQGIGETQYF

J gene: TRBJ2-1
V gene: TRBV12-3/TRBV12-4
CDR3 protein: CASSLFTGRLVEQFF

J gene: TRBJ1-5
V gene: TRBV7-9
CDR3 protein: CASSFSPGEQPQHF

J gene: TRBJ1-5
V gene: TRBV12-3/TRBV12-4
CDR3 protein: CASSPGEANQPQHF

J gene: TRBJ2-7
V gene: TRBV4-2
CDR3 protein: CASSPSGGQGLSYEQYF

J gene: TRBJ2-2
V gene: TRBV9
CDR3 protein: CASSARGTSAGELFF

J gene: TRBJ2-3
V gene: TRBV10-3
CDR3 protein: CAIKGPADTQYF

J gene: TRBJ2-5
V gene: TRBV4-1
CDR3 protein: CASSPQGGVGETQYF

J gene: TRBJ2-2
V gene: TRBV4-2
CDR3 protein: CASSQDFSLAGGELFF

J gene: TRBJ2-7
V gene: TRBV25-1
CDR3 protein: CASSELDGGQYF

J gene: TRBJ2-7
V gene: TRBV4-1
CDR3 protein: CASSLAGVLSYEQYF

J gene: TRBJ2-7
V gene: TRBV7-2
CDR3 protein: CASSLAKATGGQYF

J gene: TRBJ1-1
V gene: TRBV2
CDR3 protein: CASSGGLGNTEAFF

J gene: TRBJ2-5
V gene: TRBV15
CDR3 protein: CATSSGQQETQYF